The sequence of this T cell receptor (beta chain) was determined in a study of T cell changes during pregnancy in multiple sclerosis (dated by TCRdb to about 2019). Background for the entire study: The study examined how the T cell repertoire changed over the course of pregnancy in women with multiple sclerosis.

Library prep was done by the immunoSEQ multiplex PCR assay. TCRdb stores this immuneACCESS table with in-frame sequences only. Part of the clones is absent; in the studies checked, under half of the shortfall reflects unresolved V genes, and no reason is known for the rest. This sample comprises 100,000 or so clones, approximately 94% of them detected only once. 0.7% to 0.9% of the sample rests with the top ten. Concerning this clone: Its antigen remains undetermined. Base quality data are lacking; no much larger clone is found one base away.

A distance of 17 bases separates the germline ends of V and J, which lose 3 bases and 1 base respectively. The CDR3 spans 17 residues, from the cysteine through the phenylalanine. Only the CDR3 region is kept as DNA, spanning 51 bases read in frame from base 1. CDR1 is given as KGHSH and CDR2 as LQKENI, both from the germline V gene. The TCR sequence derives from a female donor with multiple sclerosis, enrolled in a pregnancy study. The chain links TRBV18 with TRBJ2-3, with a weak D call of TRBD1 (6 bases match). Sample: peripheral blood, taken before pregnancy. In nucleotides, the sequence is TGTGCCAGCTCACCCCGGATTGGAGAGGGGGGCACAGATACGCAGTATTTT. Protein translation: CASSPRIGEGGTDTQYF.